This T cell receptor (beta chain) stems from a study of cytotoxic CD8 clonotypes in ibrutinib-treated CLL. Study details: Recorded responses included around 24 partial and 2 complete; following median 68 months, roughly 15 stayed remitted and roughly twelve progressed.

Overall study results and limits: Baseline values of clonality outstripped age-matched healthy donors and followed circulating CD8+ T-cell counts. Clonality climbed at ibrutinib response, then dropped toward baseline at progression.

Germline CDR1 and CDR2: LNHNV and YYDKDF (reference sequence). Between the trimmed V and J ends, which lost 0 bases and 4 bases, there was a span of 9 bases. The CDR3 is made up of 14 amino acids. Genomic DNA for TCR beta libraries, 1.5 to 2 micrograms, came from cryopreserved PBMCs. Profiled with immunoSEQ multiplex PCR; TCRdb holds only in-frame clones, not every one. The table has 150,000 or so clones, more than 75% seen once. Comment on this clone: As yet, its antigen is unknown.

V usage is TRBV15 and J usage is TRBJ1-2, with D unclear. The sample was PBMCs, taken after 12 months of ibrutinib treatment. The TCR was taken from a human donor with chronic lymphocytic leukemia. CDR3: CATSRDPGSYGYTF. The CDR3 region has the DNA TGTGCCACCAGCAGAGATCCGGGGAGCTATGGCTACACCTTC.